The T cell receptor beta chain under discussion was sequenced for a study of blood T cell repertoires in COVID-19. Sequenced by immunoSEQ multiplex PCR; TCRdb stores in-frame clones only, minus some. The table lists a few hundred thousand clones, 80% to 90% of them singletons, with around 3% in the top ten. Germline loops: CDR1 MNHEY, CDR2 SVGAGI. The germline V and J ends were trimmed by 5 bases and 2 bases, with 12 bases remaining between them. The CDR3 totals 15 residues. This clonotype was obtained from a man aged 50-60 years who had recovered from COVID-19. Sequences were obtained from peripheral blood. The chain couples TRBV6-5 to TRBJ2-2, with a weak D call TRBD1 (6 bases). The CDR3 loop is CASSRNRVNTGELFF. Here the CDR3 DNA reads TGTGCCAGCAGTCGCAACAGGGTAAACACCGGGGAGCTGTTTTTT.